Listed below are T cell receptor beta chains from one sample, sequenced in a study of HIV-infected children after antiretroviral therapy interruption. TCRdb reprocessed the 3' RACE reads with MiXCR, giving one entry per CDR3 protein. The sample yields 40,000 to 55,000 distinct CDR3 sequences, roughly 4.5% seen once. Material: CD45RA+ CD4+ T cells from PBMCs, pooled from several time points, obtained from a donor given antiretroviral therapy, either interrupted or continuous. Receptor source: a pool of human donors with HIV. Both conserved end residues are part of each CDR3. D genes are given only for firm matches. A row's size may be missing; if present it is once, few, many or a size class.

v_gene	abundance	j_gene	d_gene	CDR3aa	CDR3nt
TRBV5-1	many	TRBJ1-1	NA	CASKGPGTFDTEAFF	TGCGCCAGCAAAGGGCCCGGGACATTCGACACTGAAGCTTTCTTT
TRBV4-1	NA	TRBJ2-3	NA	CASSRLGADTDTQYF	TGCGCCAGCAGCCGATTGGGGGCAGACACAGATACGCAGTATTTT
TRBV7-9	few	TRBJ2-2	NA	CASSLNRDTGELFF	TGTGCCAGCAGCCTCAACAGGGATACCGGGGAGCTGTTTTTT
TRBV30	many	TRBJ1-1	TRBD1	CAWSVSRTGLLDEAFF	TGTGCCTGGAGTGTAAGTAGGACAGGACTATTAGATGAAGCTTTCTTT
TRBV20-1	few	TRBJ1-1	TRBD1	CSARDPGQGGAFF	TGCAGTGCTAGAGATCCGGGACAGGGGGGAGCTTTCTTT
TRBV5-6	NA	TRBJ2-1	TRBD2	CASSLSGVNNEQFF	TGTGCCAGCAGCCTTAGCGGGGTGAACAATGAGCAGTTCTTC
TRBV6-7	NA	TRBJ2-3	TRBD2	CASSTTLAGGTDTQYF	TGTGCCAGCAGTACCACCTTAGCGGGGGGGACAGATACGCAGTATTTT
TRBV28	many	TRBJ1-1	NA	CASRNTEAFF	TGTGCCAGCAGGAACACTGAAGCTTTCTTT
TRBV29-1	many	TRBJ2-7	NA	CSVGRSPYEQYF	TGCAGCGTCGGAAGGTCTCCCTACGAGCAGTACTTC
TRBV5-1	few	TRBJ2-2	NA	CASSSLTGTAGELFF	TGCGCCAGCAGCTCCCTAACAGGGACGGCCGGGGAGCTGTTTTTT
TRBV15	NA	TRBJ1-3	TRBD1	CATSRVQGVTGNTIYF	TGTGCCACCAGCAGAGTACAGGGGGTAACGGGAAACACCATATATTTT
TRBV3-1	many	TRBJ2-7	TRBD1	CASSQDRGGSRYF	TGTGCCAGCAGCCAGGACCGAGGGGGCTCGCGGTACTTC
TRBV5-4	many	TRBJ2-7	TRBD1	CASSSGQGEGWEQYF	TGTGCCAGCAGCTCCGGGCAGGGGGAAGGATGGGAGCAGTACTTC
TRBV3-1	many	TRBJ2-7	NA	CASSQVGGLYEQYF	TGTGCCAGCAGCCAAGTCGGGGGTCTCTACGAGCAGTACTTC
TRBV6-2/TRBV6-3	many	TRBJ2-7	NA	CASRDWQGSYEQYF	TGTGCCAGCAGAGACTGGCAGGGCTCCTACGAGCAGTACTTC
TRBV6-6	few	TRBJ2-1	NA	CASSLEGYNEQFF	TGTGCCAGCAGTTTGGAGGGATACAATGAGCAGTTCTTC
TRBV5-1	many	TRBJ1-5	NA	CASSLTGNQPQHF	TGCGCCAGCAGCTTAACGGGCAATCAGCCCCAGCATTTT
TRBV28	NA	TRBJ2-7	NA	CASSKFSTSSYEQYF	TGTGCCAGCAGCAAATTCAGCACCAGCTCCTACGAGCAGTACTTC
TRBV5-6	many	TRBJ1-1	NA	CASSLRLNTEAFF	TGTGCCAGCAGCTTACGTCTTAACACTGAAGCTTTCTTT
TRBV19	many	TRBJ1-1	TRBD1	CASITDRVGNTEAFF	TGTGCCAGTATAACCGACAGGGTTGGGAACACTGAAGCTTTCTTT
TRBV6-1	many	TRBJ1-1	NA	CASPEASTEAFF	TGTGCCAGCCCCGAGGCGTCCACTGAAGCTTTCTTT
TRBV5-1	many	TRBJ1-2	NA	CASSVGLGYTF	TGCGCCAGCAGCGTGGGACTCGGCTACACCTTC
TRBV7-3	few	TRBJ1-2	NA	CASSSLTGPYGYTF	TGTGCCAGCAGCTCACTGACAGGACCCTATGGCTACACCTTC
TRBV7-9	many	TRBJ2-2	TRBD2	CASSSTSGAPGELFF	TGTGCCAGCAGCTCGACTAGCGGGGCCCCCGGGGAGCTGTTTTTT
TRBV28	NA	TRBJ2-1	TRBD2	CASSPRGGRVNEQFF	TGTGCCAGCAGCCCCCGGGGGGGCAGGGTCAATGAGCAGTTCTTC
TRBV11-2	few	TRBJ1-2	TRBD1	CASSSNRGSNYGYTF	TGTGCCAGCAGCTCAAACAGGGGGTCTAACTATGGCTACACCTTC
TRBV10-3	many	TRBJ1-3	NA	CAIMSGSSGNTIYF	TGTGCCATCATGTCGGGCTCCTCTGGAAACACCATATATTTT
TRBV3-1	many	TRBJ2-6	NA	CASSQDPRESGANVLTF	TGTGCCAGCAGCCAAGATCCTCGGGAATCTGGGGCCAACGTCCTGACTTTC
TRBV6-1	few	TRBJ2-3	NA	CASSEAPGGATDTQYF	TGTGCCAGCAGTGAAGCTCCTGGGGGAGCCACAGATACGCAGTATTTT
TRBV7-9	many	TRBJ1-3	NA	CASSLRQGPGNTIYF	TGTGCCAGCAGCTTACGGCAGGGCCCTGGAAACACCATATATTTT
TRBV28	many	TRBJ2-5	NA	CASSFEGNIETQYF	TGTGCCAGCAGTTTTGAGGGAAACATCGAGACCCAGTACTTC
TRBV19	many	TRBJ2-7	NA	CASSTRGKGYEQYF	TGTGCCAGTAGTACGAGGGGGAAAGGATACGAGCAGTACTTC